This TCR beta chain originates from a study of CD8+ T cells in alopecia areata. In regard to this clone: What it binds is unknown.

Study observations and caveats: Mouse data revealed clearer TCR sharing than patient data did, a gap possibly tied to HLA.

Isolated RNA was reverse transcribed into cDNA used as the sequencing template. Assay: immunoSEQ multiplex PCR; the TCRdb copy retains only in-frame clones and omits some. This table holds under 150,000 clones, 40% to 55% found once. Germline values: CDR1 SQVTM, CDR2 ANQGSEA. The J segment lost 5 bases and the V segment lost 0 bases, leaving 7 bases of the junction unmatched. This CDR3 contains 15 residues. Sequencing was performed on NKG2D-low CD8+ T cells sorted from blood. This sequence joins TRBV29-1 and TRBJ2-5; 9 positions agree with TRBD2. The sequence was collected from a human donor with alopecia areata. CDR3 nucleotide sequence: TGCAGCGTTGAAGATCTAGCGGGGACCTCGGAGACCCAGTACTTC. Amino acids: CSVEDLAGTSETQYF.